These 2 T cell receptor beta chains came from one sample sequenced in a study of OX40 agonist ivuxolimab in advanced cancers. Using immunoSEQ multiplex PCR, the repertoire was profiled, and TCRdb retains in-frame clones only, with some absent. The sample yields over 80,000 clones, under 85% seen once. The sequencing here drew on CD4+ or CD8+ T cells sorted from blood, taken in a trial of the OX40 agonist ivuxolimab. The receptors were sampled from an adult with an advanced solid tumor such as melanoma, head and neck, liver or kidney cancer.

This clone was found a few times. V is TRBV6-5 and J is TRBJ1-6; D uncertain. Deletions cut 0 bases from V and 7 bases from J, with 4 bases between. This CDR3 contains 13 residues. Germline lookup yields CDR1 MNHEY and CDR2 SVGAGI. Here the CDR3 DNA reads TGTGCCAGCAGTTACTCGCAGAATTCACCCCTCCACTTT. Translating it yields CASSYSQNSPLHF.

This chain joins TRBV28 and TRBJ2-3; TRBD2 matches at 7 bases. J gave up 0 bases and V 5 bases, and 8 bases lay outside the gene matches. The CDR3 runs 16 residues. CDR1 is MDHEN and CDR2 is SYDVKM in the germline V gene. The CDR3 here is CASSGGVVPSTDTQYF. In DNA, the CDR3 is TGTGCCAGCAGTGGGGGGGTCGTTCCAAGCACAGATACGCAGTATTTT. The full variable domain, completed using reference TRBV28 and TRBJ2-3, is DVKVTQSSRYLVKRTGEKVFLECVQDMDHENMFWYRQDPGLGLRLIYFSYDVKMKEKGDIPEGYSVSREKKERFSLILESASTNQTSMYLCASSGGVVPSTDTQYFGPGTRLTVL.